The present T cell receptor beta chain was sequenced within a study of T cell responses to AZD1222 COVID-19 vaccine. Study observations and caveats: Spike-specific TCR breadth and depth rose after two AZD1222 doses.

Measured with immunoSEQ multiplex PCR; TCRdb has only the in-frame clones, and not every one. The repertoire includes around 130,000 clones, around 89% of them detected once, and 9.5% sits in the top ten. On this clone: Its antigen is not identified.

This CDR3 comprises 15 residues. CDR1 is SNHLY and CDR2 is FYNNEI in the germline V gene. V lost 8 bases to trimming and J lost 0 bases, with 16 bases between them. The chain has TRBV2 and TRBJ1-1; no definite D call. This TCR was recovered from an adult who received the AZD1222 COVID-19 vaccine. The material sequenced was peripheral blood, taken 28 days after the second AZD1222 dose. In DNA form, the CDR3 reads TGTGCCAGCGCTCGGCTGAATGTCATGAACACTGAAGCTTTCTTT. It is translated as CASARLNVMNTEAFF.